This T cell receptor beta chain was retrieved from a study of shared clonotypes between healthy human individuals. It was at deep level that the assay was run. In replicate PCRs of unsorted PBMC, 250 to 350 ng DNA, 25,000 to 35,000 T cell genomes, was used. Sequencing on ten immunoSEQ deep assay plates was performed for unsorted PBMC DNA. Original methodology: As immunoSEQ supplied junction-only sequences (without quality scores), filtering differed. Clones were read by immunoSEQ multiplex PCR, and TCRdb kept only the in-frame ones, dropping some. D and trimming were read from the DNA, whereas the V and J calls and clone size are those reported in that table. The sample yields about 490,000 clones, approximately 80% seen once. This clone was picked up a small number of times. The V segment lost 4 bases and the J segment 6 bases; nucleotides outside the gene matches: 8. The CDR3 is made up of 14 amino acids. Germline CDR1 and CDR2: ENHRY and SYGVKD.

The rearrangement uses TRBV10-3 and TRBJ2-7, with 8 bases aligning to TRBD1. The specimen was PBMCs. The source of this sequence is a woman aged 40 to 50 in good health. Some clones in this sample may be carry-over from other donors' samples. This chain's CDR3 is CAISGAGGLAEQYF. The CDR3 DNA reads TGTGCCATCAGTGGGGCAGGGGGCCTGGCCGAGCAGTACTTC.